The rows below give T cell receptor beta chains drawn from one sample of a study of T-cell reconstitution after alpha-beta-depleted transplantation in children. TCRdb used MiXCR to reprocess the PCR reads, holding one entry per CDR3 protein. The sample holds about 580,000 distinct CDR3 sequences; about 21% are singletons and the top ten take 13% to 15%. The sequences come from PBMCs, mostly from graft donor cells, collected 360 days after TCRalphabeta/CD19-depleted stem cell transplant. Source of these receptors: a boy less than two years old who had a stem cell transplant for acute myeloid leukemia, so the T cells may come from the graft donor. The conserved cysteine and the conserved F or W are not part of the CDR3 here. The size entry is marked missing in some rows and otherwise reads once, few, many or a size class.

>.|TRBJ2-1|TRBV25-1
ACRQGRRNEQF
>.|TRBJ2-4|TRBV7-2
ASSFAAKNIQY
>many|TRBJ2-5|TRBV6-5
ASSRVRETQY
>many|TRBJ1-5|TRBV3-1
ASRRTKDGNQPQH
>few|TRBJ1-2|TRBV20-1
SAREIYGYT
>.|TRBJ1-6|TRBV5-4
ASSLGVGRVNSPLH
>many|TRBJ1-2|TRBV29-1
SVEDRQVNYGYT
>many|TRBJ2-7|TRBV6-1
ASSPYRSSGGNNEQY
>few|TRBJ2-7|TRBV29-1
SPGLAGASYEQY
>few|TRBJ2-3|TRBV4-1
ASSHPTGEADTQY
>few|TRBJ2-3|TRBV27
ASKLLAGRTDTQY
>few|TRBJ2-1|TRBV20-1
SAREGTSNEQF
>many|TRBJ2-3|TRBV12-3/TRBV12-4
ASRPYSTDTQY
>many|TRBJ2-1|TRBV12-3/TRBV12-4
ASSLAAGRNEQF
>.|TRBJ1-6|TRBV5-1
ASSALDRGYNSPLH
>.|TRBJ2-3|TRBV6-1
AKEGEGKETDTQY
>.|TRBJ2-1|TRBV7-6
ASSFNSGGPYNEQF